The rows below give T cell receptor beta chains drawn from one sample of a study of T cell repertoires in cytomegalovirus infection. Using its own MiXCR run on the reads, TCRdb lists one record per CDR3 protein. The data hold hundreds of thousands of distinct CDR3 sequences, with 17% observed a single time. The specimen was PBMCs. Receptor source: a human donor in good health (CMV status not recorded). Some clones in this sample may be carry-over from other donors' samples. CDR3s include the opening cysteine and the closing phenylalanine or tryptophan. A D gene is named only where the DNA matches it firmly. Clone sizes are given selectively: once, few, many, or a class where the clone is expanded.

clone_size	v_call	d_call	j_call	cdr3_length	cdr3_aa	cdr3_nt
few	TRBV4-1	-	TRBJ2-7	14	CASSQVGQSYEQYF	TGCGCCAGCAGCCAAGTCGGTCAGTCCTACGAGCAGTACTTC
-	TRBV11-2	TRBD1	TRBJ2-4	13	CASSSDRGHIQYF	TGTGCCAGCAGCTCGGACAGGGGGCACATTCAGTACTTC
-	TRBV6-2/TRBV6-3	-	TRBJ2-3	15	CASSYSEGARDTQYF	TGTGCCAGCAGTTACTCCGAAGGGGCGAGAGATACGCAGTATTTT
-	TRBV15	-	TRBJ2-1	15	CATSRLITTDNEQFF	TGTGCCACCAGCAGACTAATAACGACCGACAATGAGCAGTTCTTC
few	TRBV2	-	TRBJ2-3	15	CASSAERGTTDTQYF	TGTGCCAGCAGCGCGGAGAGGGGAACCACAGATACGCAGTATTTT
many	TRBV7-2	-	TRBJ2-7	10	CASSSPEQYF	TGTGCCAGCAGCTCCCCCGAGCAGTACTTC
many	TRBV7-8	-	TRBJ2-6	14	CASSPRSGANVLTF	TGTGCCAGCAGCCCGCGGTCTGGGGCCAACGTCCTGACTTTC
many	TRBV7-8	-	TRBJ1-1	13	CASSLAPRAEAFF	TGTGCCAGCAGCTTAGCTCCTAGGGCTGAAGCTTTCTTT
-	TRBV20-1	TRBD1	TRBJ2-4	16	CSASLYRSGTENIQYF	TGCAGTGCTAGCTTATACCGTTCCGGGACAGAAAACATTCAGTACTTC
-	TRBV28	TRBD2	TRBJ2-3	16	CASSGSGGVPVNTQYF	TGTGCCAGCAGCGGCAGTGGGGGGGTACCCGTGAATACGCAGTATTTT
few	TRBV2	-	TRBJ2-5	13	CASTAGLAETQYF	TGTGCCAGCACGGCGGGTCTAGCGGAGACCCAGTACTTC
few	TRBV25-1	TRBD1	TRBJ1-1	12	CASNTGGTEAFF	TGTGCCAGCAACACAGGGGGCACTGAAGCTTTCTTT
many	TRBV10-3	TRBD1	TRBJ2-5	13	CAISLTGEETQYF	TGTGCCATCAGCTTGACAGGGGAAGAGACCCAGTACTTC
-	TRBV19	TRBD1	TRBJ1-2	11	CASRDSYGYTF	TGTGCCAGTCGGGACAGCTATGGCTACACCTTC
few	TRBV2	-	TRBJ2-3	13	CASSEGVVDTQYF	TGTGCCAGCAGTGAAGGGGTAGTGGATACGCAGTATTTT
-	TRBV28	TRBD1	TRBJ2-5	15	CASSFFGTGKEIQYF	TGTGCCAGCAGTTTTTTCGGGACAGGGAAAGAGATCCAGTACTTC
-	TRBV7-2	-	TRBJ2-7	14	CASTFHVASGEQYF	TGTGCCAGCACCTTCCATGTGGCGAGTGGGGAGCAGTACTTC
many	TRBV12-3/TRBV12-4	-	TRBJ1-5	14	CASRHGHSNQPQHF	TGTGCCAGCAGACACGGACATAGCAATCAGCCCCAGCATTTT
-	TRBV10-3	-	TRBJ1-3	12	CAISEAGNTIYF	TGTGCCATCTCAGAGGCTGGAAACACCATATATTTT
many	TRBV7-2	-	TRBJ2-3	13	CASSSLGTDTQYF	TGTGCCAGCAGTTCCCTAGGCACAGATACGCAGTATTTT
few	TRBV10-3	TRBD2	TRBJ2-5	14	CAIAGVGPQETQYF	TGTGCCATCGCGGGGGTTGGGCCCCAAGAGACCCAGTACTTC
-	TRBV5-1	-	TRBJ2-6	14	CASSLGPGANVLTF	TGCGCCAGCAGCTTAGGTCCTGGGGCCAACGTCCTGACTTTC
-	TRBV20-1	-	TRBJ2-1	16	CSARRPGQALYNEQFF	TGCAGTGCTCGCAGACCGGGACAAGCCCTCTACAATGAGCAGTTCTTC
-	TRBV19	-	TRBJ2-2	12	CASSQFTGELFF	TGTGCCAGTAGTCAATTCACCGGGGAGCTGTTTTTT
few	TRBV7-9	-	TRBJ1-5	17	CASSLAWDTASNQPQHF	TGTGCCAGCAGCTTAGCGTGGGACACGGCCAGCAATCAGCCCCAGCATTTT
many	TRBV10-3	TRBD1	TRBJ1-6	13	CAIRDRGYSPLHF	TGTGCCATCAGGGACAGGGGATACTCACCCCTCCACTTT
-	TRBV20-1	TRBD1	TRBJ2-5	14	CSAPSGTAAETQYF	TGCAGTGCTCCTTCCGGGACAGCAGCAGAGACCCAGTACTTC
many	TRBV7-8	TRBD1	TRBJ2-1	16	CASRPRGGTANNEQFF	TGTGCCAGCAGGCCAAGAGGGGGCACCGCTAACAATGAGCAGTTCTTC